The next 4 T cell receptor beta chains were all read from a single sample in a study of T-cell reconstitution after alpha-beta-depleted transplantation in children. For TCRbeta, the library was prepared with unique molecular identifiers. MiXCR, run by TCRdb on the PCR reads, gives a single entry per CDR3 protein. This sample has around 240,000 distinct CDR3 sequences, with approximately 8.9% found just once. The sample was PBMCs, mostly from graft donor cells, taken 180 days after TCRalphabeta/CD19-depleted stem cell transplant. These receptors originate from a male patient younger than 18 who had a stem cell transplant for acute lymphoblastic leukemia, so the T cells may come from the graft donor.

This clonotype was seen many times. The chain couples TRBV12-3 or TRBV12-4 to TRBJ2-3, with 8 bases aligning to TRBD2. The CDR3 length is 15 residues. Trimming at V came to 3 bases and at J to 1 base, leaving 3 bases not matched to a gene. The DNA of the CDR3 is TGTGCCAGCAGTTTCCCAGCGGGGGGCACAGATACGCAGTATTTT. It codes for CASSFPAGGTDTQYF.

This clonotype has ten or more counts. The rearrangement uses TRBV3-1 and TRBJ1-1, with TRBD1 as a possible D gene (6 bases). V gave up 0 bases and J gave up 3 bases, with 11 bases separating them. The CDR3 totals 15 residues. Germline lookup yields CDR1 LGHDT and CDR2 YNNKEL (reference sequence). CDR3 bases: TGTGCCAGCAGCCAAGATAGGGGGTTAGACACTGAAGCTTTCTTT. Translation gives CASSQDRGLDTEAFF.

The V call is TRBV28, the J call TRBJ2-2, with no clear D. This CDR3 comprises 14 residues. Per the germline V gene, CDR1 is MDHEN and CDR2 is SYDVKM. V was cut by 3 bases and J by 0 bases, with 5 bases left in between. The CDR3 loop is CASSFVSNTGELFF. CDR3 sequence (DNA): TGTGCCAGCAGTTTTGTCTCGAACACCGGGGAGCTGTTTTTT.

A note on this clonotype: A read error is possible here, since a much larger clone lies one base away. The chain joins TRBV29-1 to TRBJ2-7, with a weak D call TRBD1 (5 bases). The V end was cut by 4 bases, the J end by 4 bases, with 11 bases between. The CDR3 covers 12 residues. Germline V CDR1 and CDR2: SQVTM, ANQGSEA. CDR3 region: CSVGKGEYEQYF. The CDR3 coding sequence is TGCAGCGTTGGTAAAGGGGAATACGAGCAGTACTTC.